A selection of T cell receptor beta chains follows, all from one sample in a study of cytomegalovirus exposure and HLA in healthy donors. Generated by immunoSEQ multiplex PCR, the TCRdb table keeps only in-frame clones and is missing some. The table includes about 140,000 clones, roughly four fifths detected once. Material: PBMCs. The receptor source for this set is a woman aged 40-49 years in good health and CMV-seronegative. The CDR3 runs from the conserved cysteine through the conserved F or W. The D gene is left open where the match is weak. Not every row has a clone size; where given, it reads once, few, many or a size class.

TGTGCCAGCAGCCAACCGAGGACAGGGGTTAACTATGGCTACACCTTC | CASSQPRTGVNYGYTF | TRBD1 | TRBV5-4 | - | TRBJ1-2
TGTGCCAGCAGTTACGTCACAGGGGCGTTCGGATCACCCCTCCACTTT | CASSYVTGAFGSPLHF | TRBD1 | TRBV6-5 | - | TRBJ1-6
TGTGCCAGCAGCTTCGGGGGAGGCCCAAAAAGATACAATGAGCAGTTCTTC | CASSFGGGPKRYNEQFF | - | TRBV11-2 | - | TRBJ2-1
TGTGCCAGCAGAAGGCAGGGGTTTGCTGAAGCTTTCTTT | CASRRQGFAEAFF | - | TRBV27 | - | TRBJ1-1
TGTGCCAGTAGTCCCCGGGGGTTCAGTACAAACGAAGCTTTCTTT | CASSPRGFSTNEAFF | - | TRBV19 | once | TRBJ1-1
TGTGCCAGCAGCTTAAAGCTCACAGGTGTAATGAACACTGAAGCTTTCTTT | CASSLKLTGVMNTEAFF | - | TRBV7-9 | - | TRBJ1-1
TGTGCCAGCAGCTTAGTCCGGGGGGGATATAGCAATCAGCCCCAGCATTTT | CASSLVRGGYSNQPQHF | - | TRBV7-9 | - | TRBJ1-5
TGCGCCAGCAGTCCCGGTCGGGGCACTGAAGCTTTCTTT | CASSPGRGTEAFF | - | TRBV10-1 | - | TRBJ1-1
TGTGCCAGCAGTTTAAGCGTCTACAATGAGCAGTTCTTC | CASSLSVYNEQFF | - | TRBV28 | - | TRBJ2-1
TGTGCCTGGAGTGAATACACCAGGGTCGCCGGGGAGCTGTTTTTT | CAWSEYTRVAGELFF | - | TRBV30 | - | TRBJ2-2
TGTGCCAGCTCAACCGGACAGCTGTACCAAGAGACCCAGTACTTC | CASSTGQLYQETQYF | - | TRBV18 | - | TRBJ2-5
TGTGCCAGCAGTTTAGGTTTCACAGGGGTCTTCTCCCTTCGTTACCCCTCATCTGGAAACACCATATATTTT | CASSLGFTGVFSLRYPSSGNTIYF | TRBD1 | TRBV28 | - | TRBJ1-3
TGTGCCAGCAGCGACCGACAGGGTTTCGCCTATGGCTACACCTTC | CASSDRQGFAYGYTF | TRBD1 | TRBV5-4 | - | TRBJ1-2
TGTGCCAGCAGTTTATTCTCTCGAAGGACAGGGGGATGGTTCGAGACCCAGTACTTC | CASSLFSRRTGGWFETQYF | TRBD1 | TRBV28 | - | TRBJ2-5
TGTGCCAGCAGCGGAGGAGGCAGCTCCTACAATGAGCAGTTCTTC | CASSGGGSSYNEQFF | - | TRBV9 | - | TRBJ2-1
TGTGCCAGCAGCCACACTAGCGGGAGTTCCCCAGATACGCAGTATTTT | CASSHTSGSSPDTQYF | TRBD2 | TRBV6-4 | - | TRBJ2-3